This T cell receptor beta chain was documented in a study of T cells in Graves' hyperthyroidism and ophthalmopathy. Overall study findings and caveats: Separating ophthalmopathy from stable hyperthyroidism was achieved by a 13 V-J model.

Thyroid ultrasound, orbital computed tomography, clinical symptoms, and serum thyroxine and TRAb underpinned diagnoses. Details on this clonotype: Its cognate antigen is unknown.

The CDR3 totals 11 residues. Trimming pared 6 bases from V and 11 bases from J, leaving 13 bases between. CDR1 is WSHSY, CDR2 SAAADI, per germline. The investigators amplified TCR beta CDR3 regions from RNA transcripts. When the TCR CDR3 underwent first-round RT-PCR, the HTBI primer set was used. TCRdb re-analysed the multiplex PCR reads in MiXCR, keeping a single row per CDR3 protein. The table records roughly 500,000 distinct CDR3 sequences, 46% of them present only once. Specimen: peripheral blood or thyroid tissue (not recorded which). The sequence was collected from an adult woman with Graves' disease, either hyperthyroidism or ophthalmopathy (not recorded which). The V gene is TRBV10-2, the J gene TRBJ1-2; D perhaps matches TRBD1 (5 bases). CDR3 sequence: CASRGTEVYTF. CDR3 DNA sequence: TGCGCCAGCAGGGGGACGGAAGTATACACCTTC.